The sequence of this T cell receptor (beta chain) was determined in a study of blood T cells in healthy people across ages. Study-wide points: It was found that TCR beta diversity correlated strongly with the percentage of naive T cells.

Remarks on this clonotype: Its antigen is not known.

The CDR3 extends over 16 amino acids. J was trimmed by 2 bases and V by 4 bases; bases with no gene match: 6. From germline, CDR1 is MNHNY and CDR2 SVGAGI (reference sequence). With a J-beta primer mix and a sample-barcoded 5' primer, a second PCR ran roughly 7 to 11 cycles. TCRdb ran MiXCR on the 5' RACE reads and lists one entry per CDR3 protein. Of over 1,300,000 distinct CDR3 sequences listed, approximately 59% are singletons. This clonotype was sampled from a man younger than 35 in good health. The sample was blood. This rearrangement joins TRBV6-6 to TRBJ2-1; TRBD1 matches 9 bases. The CDR3 loop is CASSLQTGGAYNEQFF. CDR3 nucleotide sequence: TGTGCCAGCAGTTTACAAACAGGGGGCGCCTACAATGAGCAGTTCTTC.